This T cell receptor (beta chain) was observed in a study of spatial heterogeneity in lung cancer. The time point: sample taken at primary tumor resection. The input material, whole RNA from tumor, nontumor lung or frozen PBMC, was sequenced unsorted. TCRdb fed the 5' RACE reads into MiXCR, producing one record per CDR3 protein. Altogether around 60,000 distinct CDR3 sequences are present, roughly 8% being singletons, with the ten largest covering more than 13%. V trimming: 3 bases; J trimming: 0 bases; junction bases outside the gene matches: 8. Germline V gene lookup returns CDR1 SGHVS and CDR2 FQNEAQ. The CDR3 runs to 16 residues.

This receptor was identified in a female donor with early-stage non-small cell lung cancer. The specimen was PBMCs, collected at surgery. This chain uses TRBV7-8 with TRBJ2-7; 7 bases are a match to TRBD2. The CDR3 loop is CASSFRPSGSSYEQYV. The CDR3 nucleotides read TGTGCCAGCAGCTTCCGACCTAGCGGATCCTCCTACGAGCAGTACGTC.